The sequence of this T cell receptor beta chain was determined in a study of cytomegalovirus exposure and HLA in healthy donors. In the case of this clone: Its antigen remains unidentified.

The CDR3 is made up of 14 amino acids. Trimming stripped 3 bases from V and 4 bases from J, with 15 bases between. The germline gives CDR1 SQVTM, CDR2 ANQGSEA. The data were produced by immunoSEQ multiplex PCR, yet TCRdb's version contains in-frame clones alone and is incomplete. Here the sample spans hundreds of thousands of clones, approximately 87% being singletons. Study observations and caveats: For cytomegalovirus status, the classifier reportedly gave diagnoses with high specificity and sensitivity. The tendency of first-cohort TCR clusters to co-occur in the 120 or so validation repertoires was the finding of a later analysis. In vitro testing confirmed three CMV-associated chains as specific for CMV antigens.

While the first cohort had 700 or so subjects, the donors belonged to the separate validation cohort of roughly 120 subjects. The gene calls are TRBV29-1 and TRBJ1-2; tentatively, D is TRBD1 (5 bases). This clonotype was sampled from a woman aged 18-29 years in good health and CMV-seronegative. The sample consisted of PBMCs. As DNA, the CDR3 is TGCAGCGTTGACGGGGGAGGGATTCCCTATGGCTACACCTTC. Its translation is CSVDGGGIPYGYTF.